These 18 T cell receptor beta chains share one sample of origin, sequenced in a study of blood T cell repertoires in COVID-19. Profiling relied on immunoSEQ multiplex PCR, and the TCRdb table lists in-frame clones only, not all of them. The sample yields over 140,000 clones, nearly 80% seen once. Sequencing was done on a sample of PBMCs or T cells enriched from blood (not recorded which). All receptors derive from a woman in her fifties or sixties who had recovered from COVID-19.

The chain is built from TRBV28 and TRBJ2-4; 7 nucleotides agree with TRBD1. CDR3 length equals 14 residues. Germline loops: CDR1 MDHEN, CDR2 SYDVKM. V lost 6 bases and J lost 8; bases outside the gene matches: 10. The CDR3 here is CASRGQTTNHIQYF. The CDR3 DNA reads TGTGCCAGCAGGGGACAGACCACTAATCACATTCAGTACTTC.

The CDR3 sequence: CASSVKSAPLHF. The CDR3 bases are TGTGCCAGCAGTGTCAAGAGCGCACCCCTCCACTTT. The chain is built from TRBV12-3 or TRBV12-4 and TRBJ1-6; D is undetermined. The CDR3 has 12 amino acids. The germline V and J ends were trimmed by 5 bases and 11 bases, with 10 bases remaining between them.

The count of this clone is one. The chain combines TRBV2 with TRBJ2-7; TRBD2 aligns across 7 bases. Germline V CDR1 and CDR2: SNHLY, FYNNEI. The CDR3 has 17 amino acids. V trimming: 4 bases; J trimming: 0 bases; junction bases outside the gene matches: 12. CDR3 nucleotides: TGTGCCAGCAGTGCGGGGTATGAGCGGGATTTCTCCTACGAGCAGTACTTC. This encodes CASSAGYERDFSYEQYF.

This clone was seen only a few times. J is TRBJ1-1 and V is TRBV11-3, with D perhaps matching TRBD1 (6 bases). CDR3 length: 16 residues. Germline V lookup: CDR1 SGHNT, CDR2 YENEEA. V gave up 3 bases and J gave up 8 bases, with 22 bases separating them. Written as DNA, the CDR3 is TGTGCCAGCAGCTTGGGGGCCCAGGGGAGTAAAATGGAAGCTTTCTTT. Amino acids: CASSLGAQGSKMEAFF. The variable domain in full, completed from reference TRBV11-3 and TRBJ1-1, reads EAGVVQSPRYKIIEKKQPVAFWCNPISGHNTLYWYLQNLGQGPELLIRYENEEAVDDSQLPKDRFSAERLKGVDSTLKIQPAELGDSAVYLCASSLGAQGSKMEAFFGQGTRLTVV.

The rearrangement links TRBV6-4 to TRBJ1-5; the match to TRBD1 covers 7 bases. The CDR3 loop spans 14 amino acids. Trimming removed 5 bases from V and 0 bases from J; junction bases left unmatched: 1. CDR1 and CDR2 (germline): MRHNA, SNTAGT. The CDR3 here is CASSRGLSNQPQHF. The CDR3 bases are TGTGCCAGCAGTAGGGGGCTTAGCAATCAGCCCCAGCATTTT.

The chain couples TRBV12-5 to TRBJ1-2; 7 nucleotides line up with TRBD1. Germline loops: CDR1 LGHNT, CDR2 FRNRAP. The CDR3 is made up of 16 amino acids. The V segment lost 1 base and the J segment 8 bases; nucleotides outside the gene matches: 13. The CDR3 region is CASGLETGRVAPGYTF. The CDR3 DNA is TGTGCTAGTGGTTTGGAGACAGGGCGCGTTGCACCCGGCTACACCTTC.

This clone was observed a single time. This rearrangement joins TRBV5-1 to TRBJ1-4, with D unresolved. The CDR3 is made up of 14 amino acids. Germline loops: CDR1 SGHRS, CDR2 YFSETQ. Trimming removed 1 base from V and 7 bases from J, with 11 bases in between. CDR3 in DNA: TGCGCCAGCAGCTTGTCACTGGGCCCTGAAAAACTGTTTTTT. It specifies CASSLSLGPEKLFF.

This chain connects TRBV27 to TRBJ2-7; D not certain. This CDR3 region has 13 residues. V shed 4 bases and J shed 3 bases, with 10 bases lying between them. Germline CDR1 is MNHEY and CDR2 is SMNVEV (reference sequence). Here the CDR3 DNA reads TGTGCCAGCAGTTCCGCTCCTAGCTACGAGCAGTACTTC. Translation: CASSSAPSYEQYF.

The chain carries TRBV24-1 and TRBJ2-7, with D tentatively TRBD1 (6 bases). The CDR3 extends over 15 amino acids. Germline CDR1 reads KGHDR; CDR2 reads SFDVKD. V was cut by 5 bases and J by 3 bases, with 16 bases left in between. The CDR3 loop is CATSADTGTNYEQYF. As DNA, the CDR3 is TGTGCCACCAGTGCCGATACCGGGACAAACTACGAGCAGTACTTC.

The genes are TRBV10-3 and TRBJ2-3, with a possible D match to TRBD1 (5 bases). The CDR3 has 14 residues. Per germline, CDR1 ENHRY and CDR2 SYGVKD. Trimming took 10 bases from V and 0 from J, leaving 14 bases between them. DNA for the CDR3: TGTGCCACGGAGCAGGGATCTAGCACAGATACGCAGTATTTT. This encodes CATEQGSSTDTQYF.

The chain has TRBV19 and TRBJ1-5; 8 bases fit TRBD1. There are 15 residues in the CDR3. With V trimmed by 7 bases and J by 3 bases, 8 bases remained unmatched. Germline CDR1 reads LNHDA; CDR2 reads SQIVND (reference sequence). CDR3 in amino acids: CASIQGAWINQPQHF. CDR3 sequence (DNA): TGTGCCAGTATTCAGGGGGCTTGGATCAATCAGCCCCAGCATTTT.

The chain has TRBV28 and TRBJ2-3; tentative D call: TRBD2 (6 bases). Per the germline V gene, CDR1 is MDHEN and CDR2 is SYDVKM. V was cut by 3 bases and J by 5 bases, with 9 bases left in between. This CDR3 spans 13 amino acids. CDR3 sequence: CASSLMRGDTQYF. The CDR3 region has the DNA TGTGCCAGCAGTTTGATGCGGGGAGATACGCAGTATTTT.

The count of this clone is one. The V gene is TRBV5-5, the J gene TRBJ2-7; 8 nucleotides agree with TRBD1. This CDR3 contains 14 residues. Germline CDR1 SGHKS, CDR2 YYEKEE (reference sequence). Trimming at V came to 4 bases and at J to 5 bases, leaving 8 bases not matched to a gene. CDR3 sequence: CASSPPGGVDEQYF. CDR3 sequence (DNA): TGTGCCAGCAGCCCCCCAGGGGGCGTCGACGAGCAGTACTTC.

The chain joins TRBV5-4 to TRBJ1-2, with 7 bases lining up with TRBD1. This CDR3 spans 14 amino acids. After removal of 3 bases from V and 4 bases from J, the junction contained 6 bases not matched to a gene. CDR1 SGHNT and CDR2 YYREEE come from the germline V gene (reference sequence). This CDR3 reads CASSSGQQIYGYTF. DNA of the CDR3: TGTGCCAGCAGCTCGGGACAGCAGATCTATGGCTACACCTTC.

The CDR3 spells CASSLGQQTGAFF. CDR3 nucleotide sequence: TGTGCCAGCAGCTTGGGACAGCAGACTGGGGCTTTCTTT. The rearrangement links TRBV5-5 to TRBJ1-1, with D perhaps TRBD1 (5 bases). Germline loops: CDR1 SGHKS, CDR2 YYEKEE (reference sequence). This CDR3 is built from 13 residues. The V end was cut by 0 bases, the J end by 11 bases, with 14 bases between. The whole variable domain, filled in from reference TRBV5-5 and TRBJ1-1, reads DAGVTQSPTHLIKTRGQQVTLRCSPISGHKSVSWYQQVLGQGPQFIFQYYEKEERGRGNFPDRFSARQFPNYSSELNVNALLLGDSALYLCASSLGQQTGAFFGQGTRLTVV.

V is TRBV10-3 and J is TRBJ2-1; 7 bases align to TRBD2. Germline loops: CDR1 ENHRY, CDR2 SYGVKD. This CDR3 region has 14 residues. After removal of 3 bases from V and 4 bases from J, the junction contained 3 bases not matched to a gene. CDR3 loop: CAISDWRGYNEQFF. DNA for the CDR3: TGTGCCATCAGTGATTGGCGGGGGTACAATGAGCAGTTCTTC.

The chain uses TRBV27 and TRBJ2-3; 7 positions match TRBD1. The germline V gene encodes CDR1 MNHEY and CDR2 SMNVEV (reference sequence). V lost 4 bases, J lost 1 base, and 2 bases stayed unmatched. The CDR3 runs to 14 residues. The CDR3: CASSYRGGTDTQYF. The CDR3 DNA follows: TGTGCCAGCAGTTACAGGGGCGGCACAGATACGCAGTATTTT.

This clone was counted a single time. The V gene is TRBV6-5, the J gene TRBJ2-1, with a possible D match to TRBD2 (6 bases). The V end lost 6 bases, the J end lost 4 bases, and 10 bases lay between the germline ends. The CDR3 consists of 13 residues. Germline V gene lookup returns CDR1 MNHEY and CDR2 SVGAGI. CDR3 residues: CASRGGVYNEQFF. The CDR3 DNA is TGTGCCAGCAGAGGCGGGGTTTACAATGAGCAGTTCTTC.